The present T cell receptor (beta chain) was sequenced within a study of blood T cell repertoires in COVID-19. The count of this clone is one. Profiled with immunoSEQ multiplex PCR; TCRdb holds only in-frame clones, not every one. Found here are over 150,000 clones, more than 70% of them singletons; the top ten hold about 10%. CDR3 length: 14 amino acids. V lost 4 bases, J lost 7 bases, and 11 bases stayed unmatched. Germline CDR1 SGHRS, CDR2 YFSETQ. This chain links TRBV5-1 with TRBJ2-7, with 7 bases that match TRBD1. This sequence was found in a woman aged 80 or over with active or convalescent COVID-19. Input material: peripheral blood. The CDR3 loop is CASSTGTAQMEQYF. The CDR3 region has the DNA TGCGCCAGCAGCACCGGGACAGCACAAATGGAGCAGTACTTC.